This T cell receptor beta chain appears in the sequencing data of a study of cytomegalovirus exposure and HLA in healthy donors. V lost 7 bases and J lost 3, with 19 bases in between. This CDR3 comprises 16 residues. The germline V gene encodes CDR1 MNHNY and CDR2 SVGAGI (reference sequence). The assay was immunoSEQ multiplex PCR, and TCRdb's table has in-frame clones only and misses some. Of 150,000 to 200,000 clones detected, more than 80% appear once; the ten largest clones hold about 7%. Material for sequencing was PBMCs. This chain links TRBV6-6 with TRBJ2-1; weak D call: TRBD2 (5 bases). The TCR comes from a man between 18 and 35 years old in good health and CMV-seropositive. The CDR3 here is CASTENPRGIYNEQFF. The CDR3 nucleotides are TGTGCCAGCACCGAAAACCCCCGGGGAATCTACAATGAGCAGTTCTTC.